One sample yielded the 30 T cell receptor beta chains listed below, sequenced in a study of cytomegalovirus exposure and HLA in healthy donors. A multiplex PCR was run with 60 Vbeta primers and 13 Jbeta primers. The method was immunoSEQ multiplex PCR; TCRdb's version includes in-frame clones alone and lacks a portion of them. The profile shows 110,000 or so clones, more than 60% of them singletons. Sequencing used PBMCs. The receptors shown here come from a man younger than 40 in good health and CMV-seronegative.

The rearrangement uses TRBV30 and TRBJ2-1, with 8 nucleotides matching TRBD1. CDR3 length: 14 amino acids. The germline V gene encodes CDR1 GTSNPN and CDR2 SVGIG (reference sequence). Trimming at V came to 1 base and at J to 1 base, leaving 0 bases not matched to a gene. For the CDR3, the DNA is TGTGCCTGGAGTGGGACAGGGTCCTACAATGAGCAGTTCTTC. This sequence encodes CAWSGTGSYNEQFF.

This clone was counted ten times or more. The chain carries TRBV5-6 and TRBJ2-7; 7 nucleotides align to TRBD2. Germline CDR1 and CDR2: SGHDT and YYEEEE. Losses at the gene ends were 4 bases for V and 1 base for J; bases not matched to a gene: 8. The CDR3 extends over 15 amino acids. The CDR3: CASSRDSGGSYEQYF. As DNA, the CDR3 is TGTGCCAGCAGCCGGGACTCGGGGGGATCCTACGAGCAGTACTTC.

V is TRBV9 and J is TRBJ2-2, with TRBD2 identical over 9 bases. V shed 3 bases and J 0 bases; nucleotides not matched to a gene: 6. Germline CDR1 reads SGDLS; CDR2 reads YYNGEE. This CDR3 contains 17 residues. The CDR3 is CASSAPRGGANTGELFF. In DNA, the CDR3 is TGTGCCAGCAGCGCCCCTCGCGGGGGGGCGAACACCGGGGAGCTGTTTTTT. Variable domain in full (rest from reference TRBV9 and TRBJ2-2): DSGVTQTPKHLITATGQRVTLRCSPRSGDLSVYWYQQSLDQGLQFLIQYYNGEERAKGNILERFSAQQFPDLHSELNLSSLELGDSALYFCASSAPRGGANTGELFFGEGSRLTVL.

The chain combines TRBV29-1 with TRBJ2-7; tentatively, D is TRBD1 (6 bases). This CDR3 is 12 amino acids long. Germline-derived CDR1 and CDR2 are SQVTM and ANQGSEA. Trimming took 7 bases from V and 6 from J, leaving 16 bases between them. CDR3 bases: TGCAGCGGGGGACAAGTCACTAGCGAGCAGTACTTC. It encodes CSGGQVTSEQYF.

This clone appeared a single time. This chain joins TRBV29-1 and TRBJ2-3; 7 positions agree with TRBD2. V was clipped by 5 bases and J by 2 bases; unmatched bases: 7. CDR1 and CDR2 (germline): SQVTM, ANQGSEA. The CDR3 length is 14 residues. CDR3: CSVFSGAYTDTQYF. DNA of the CDR3: TGCAGCGTTTTCAGCGGGGCTTACACAGATACGCAGTATTTT.

The V gene is TRBV19, the J gene TRBJ1-5; no reliable D call. Germline V CDR1 and CDR2: LNHDA, SQIVND (reference sequence). This CDR3 has 15 amino acids. V shed 6 bases and J shed 6 bases, with 18 bases lying between them. CDR3 loop: CASSQLAVGGQPQHF. The CDR3 coding sequence is TGTGCCAGTAGCCAATTAGCCGTCGGTGGTCAGCCCCAGCATTTT.

The V gene is TRBV5-6, the J gene TRBJ2-2, with TRBD2 identical over 10 bases. CDR1 SGHDT and CDR2 YYEEEE come from the germline V gene. The V segment lost 0 bases and the J segment 6 bases; nucleotides outside the gene matches: 5. The CDR3 is 16 residues long. CDR3 bases: TGTGCCAGCAGCTTGGTTCTAGCGGGAGAAGCCGGGGAGCTGTTTTTT. Its translation: CASSLVLAGEAGELFF.

This rearrangement joins TRBV19 to TRBJ1-2; 7 bases are shared with TRBD1. Germline CDR1 is LNHDA and CDR2 is SQIVND (reference sequence). This CDR3 has 13 residues. J was trimmed by 3 bases and V by 5 bases; bases with no gene match: 3. CDR3 amino acids: CASSGQGDYGYTF. In nucleotides, the CDR3 is TGTGCCAGTAGTGGGCAGGGGGACTATGGCTACACCTTC.

Here the CDR3 DNA reads TGCAGCGTTCGCATCGGCGGGGGATATACCCAGTACTTC. As protein: CSVRIGGGYTQYF. The chain is built from TRBV29-1 and TRBJ2-5, with 7 bases identical to TRBD2. The germline gives CDR1 SQVTM, CDR2 ANQGSEA. CDR3 length equals 13 residues. V shed 5 bases and J 8 bases; nucleotides not matched to a gene: 11.

This chain uses TRBV15 with TRBJ1-4; TRBD1 is a possible D gene (6 bases). Germline V gene data show CDR1 as LNHNV and CDR2 as YYDKDF (reference sequence). The CDR3 totals 16 residues. Trimming removed 5 bases from V and 0 bases from J, with 13 bases in between. The CDR3: CATSGRTAATNEKLFF. CDR3 DNA: TGTGCCACCAGCGGTCGGACAGCCGCAACTAATGAAAAACTGTTTTTT.

The chain is built from TRBV10-3 and TRBJ1-1, with a tentative D call TRBD1 (6 bases). The CDR3 totals 13 residues. Trimming stripped 2 bases from V and 10 bases from J, with 14 bases between. The germline CDR1 and CDR2 sequences are ENHRY and SYGVKD. CDR3 coding DNA: TGTGCCATCAGTGAGCCCGAACAGGGCCGAGCTTTCTTT. Encoded protein: CAISEPEQGRAFF.

Here the CDR3 reads CSVGTTGLEAFF. DNA of the CDR3: TGCAGCGTTGGGACAACAGGGCTTGAAGCTTTCTTT. This chain uses TRBV29-1 with TRBJ1-1, with TRBD1 as a possible D gene (6 bases). This CDR3 region has 12 residues. Germline CDR1 SQVTM, CDR2 ANQGSEA. V was clipped by 4 bases and J by 7 bases, with 13 bases between them.

J is TRBJ2-7 and V is TRBV6-5; 14 nucleotides line up with TRBD2. Trimming at V came to 6 bases and at J to 5 bases, leaving 6 bases not matched to a gene. The CDR3 totals 15 residues. The germline gives CDR1 MNHEY, CDR2 SVGAGI. The CDR3 sequence is CASRAGLAGAHEQYF. The CDR3 DNA is TGTGCCAGCAGGGCGGGACTAGCGGGAGCTCACGAGCAGTACTTC.

The chain joins TRBV18 to TRBJ1-2; a possible D gene is TRBD1 (6 bases). CDR1 is KGHSH and CDR2 is LQKENI in the germline V gene. The CDR3 contains 14 residues. Trimming shortened V by 2 bases and J by 4 bases, and 11 bases separated the two germline ends. In DNA, the CDR3 is TGTGCCAGCTCACCAAGAGAACAGGGCTATGGCTACACCTTC. Translating it yields CASSPREQGYGYTF.

The CDR3 here is CASSSSGRGGHEQFF. CDR3 DNA: TGCGCCAGCAGCTCTAGCGGGAGGGGTGGCCATGAGCAGTTCTTC. V gene TRBV5-1 combines with J gene TRBJ2-1, with 12 nucleotides matching TRBD2. The CDR3 covers 15 residues. Germline V gene lookup returns CDR1 SGHRS and CDR2 YFSETQ. Trimming at V came to 3 bases and at J to 8 bases, leaving 6 bases not matched to a gene.

V and J are TRBV15 and TRBJ1-1; D is ambiguous. Germline loops: CDR1 LNHNV, CDR2 YYDKDF (reference sequence). Trimming removed 8 bases at V and 0 bases at J, with 13 bases between. This CDR3 has 14 residues. The CDR3 region has the DNA TGTGCCACCCGGGTCGGTCCGATGAACACTGAAGCTTTCTTT. Amino acid sequence: CATRVGPMNTEAFF.

The chain combines TRBV9 with TRBJ2-1, with 11 bases aligning to TRBD2. The CDR3 extends over 15 amino acids. With 2 bases clipped from V and 5 bases from J, the junction kept 3 bases outside the gene matches. Germline V CDR1 and CDR2: SGDLS, YYNGEE. The CDR3 spells CASSVTSGINNEQFF. The CDR3 region has the DNA TGTGCCAGCAGCGTGACTAGCGGGATTAACAATGAGCAGTTCTTC.

This chain joins TRBV6-6 and TRBJ1-3, with D possibly being TRBD1 (5 bases). V was shortened by 7 bases and J by 4 bases, with 17 bases between the two germline ends. Germline V CDR1 and CDR2: MNHNY, SVGAGI (reference sequence). The CDR3 consists of 15 residues. CDR3 DNA: TGTGCCAGCACCCCCCAGGGTGTGGACGGAAACACCATATATTTT. This sequence encodes CASTPQGVDGNTIYF.

The chain carries TRBV6-6 and TRBJ1-2; 7 bases line up with TRBD1. CDR3 length: 15 amino acids. Germline assignment: CDR1 MNHNY and CDR2 SVGAGI (reference sequence). V trimming: 5 bases; J trimming: 0 bases; junction bases outside the gene matches: 6. CDR3 sequence reads: CASSDLDRANYGYTF. The CDR3 DNA reads as TGTGCCAGCAGTGACCTAGACAGGGCTAACTATGGCTACACCTTC.

The rearrangement links TRBV10-2 to TRBJ1-1, with D maybe TRBD1 (5 bases). Germline CDR1 reads WSHSY; CDR2 reads SAAADI. The CDR3 is made up of 14 amino acids. The V gene lost 6 bases and the J gene lost 4 bases, with 15 bases spanning the gap. The CDR3 is CASRALGEATEAFF. The DNA for the CDR3 is TGCGCCAGCAGGGCCTTGGGGGAGGCCACTGAAGCTTTCTTT.

The rearrangement joins TRBV2 to TRBJ1-2; tentative D call: TRBD1 (5 bases). With 1 base removed from V and 3 bases from J, the gap between germline ends came to 9 bases. The germline gives CDR1 SNHLY, CDR2 FYNNEI. The CDR3 extends over 14 amino acids. The CDR3 region has the DNA TGTGCCAGCAGTGAAGAGGGGATTCACTATGGCTACACCTTC. It encodes CASSEEGIHYGYTF.

This chain links TRBV4-1 with TRBJ2-7, with D hard to call. The germline V gene has CDR1 MGHRA and CDR2 YSYEKL. Between the trimmed V and J ends, which lost 1 base and 3 bases, there was a span of 10 bases. This CDR3 has 14 amino acids. The CDR3 here is CASSQVSRHYEQYF. The CDR3 nucleotides are TGCGCCAGCAGCCAAGTAAGCCGTCACTACGAGCAGTACTTC.

The chain uses TRBV5-1 and TRBJ1-1, with D possibly matching TRBD1 (5 bases). This CDR3 is 14 amino acids long. With 0 bases removed from V and 0 bases from J, the gap between germline ends came to 6 bases. Germline CDR1 is SGHRS and CDR2 is YFSETQ. The CDR3 reads CASSLAGMNTEAFF. The CDR3 DNA sequence: TGCGCCAGCAGCTTGGCAGGGATGAACACTGAAGCTTTCTTT. The full variable domain, completed using reference TRBV5-1 and TRBJ1-1, is KAGVTQTPRYLIKTRGQQVTLSCSPISGHRSVSWYQQTPGQGLQFLFEYFSETQRNKGNFPGRFSGRQFSNSRSEMNVSTLELGDSALYLCASSLAGMNTEAFFGQGTRLTVV.

The rearrangement joins TRBV19 to TRBJ1-1, with D possibly TRBD1 on 5 matching bases. The CDR3 has 15 residues. Germline V gene data show CDR1 as LNHDA and CDR2 as SQIVND (reference sequence). V lost 8 bases to trimming and J lost 1 base, with 17 bases between them. For the CDR3, the DNA is TGTGCCAGTCGTCCCACCCAGGGCGGGAACACTGAAGCTTTCTTT. Translating gives CASRPTQGGNTEAFF.

This sequence joins TRBV19 and TRBJ2-1; D is undetermined. Germline V CDR1 and CDR2: LNHDA, SQIVND (reference sequence). The CDR3 has 15 amino acids. Trimming took 5 bases from V and 0 from J, leaving 11 bases between them. CDR3 amino acids: CASSEVASSYNEQFF. DNA of the CDR3: TGTGCCAGTAGTGAGGTGGCCAGCTCCTACAATGAGCAGTTCTTC.

The V call is TRBV5-1, the J call TRBJ1-1; D uncertain. Per the germline V gene, CDR1 is SGHRS and CDR2 is YFSETQ. V was pared by 0 bases and J by 3 bases, with 9 bases between. This CDR3 has 14 amino acids. The CDR3 region is CASSLAEDHTEAFF. CDR3 coding DNA: TGCGCCAGCAGCTTGGCAGAGGATCACACTGAAGCTTTCTTT. The whole variable domain, filled in from reference TRBV5-1 and TRBJ1-1, reads KAGVTQTPRYLIKTRGQQVTLSCSPISGHRSVSWYQQTPGQGLQFLFEYFSETQRNKGNFPGRFSGRQFSNSRSEMNVSTLELGDSALYLCASSLAEDHTEAFFGQGTRLTVV.

The chain couples TRBV18 to TRBJ2-4; 7 nucleotides line up with TRBD2. The J segment lost 5 bases and the V segment lost 3 bases, leaving 1 base of the junction unmatched. The CDR3 is made up of 13 amino acids. Germline V gene data show CDR1 as KGHSH and CDR2 as LQKENI. The CDR3 DNA reads TGTGCCAGCTCACCGGGAGGGGAAAACATTCAGTACTTC. This codes for CASSPGGENIQYF.

This chain connects TRBV4-1 to TRBJ2-5; the match to TRBD2 covers 9 bases. The CDR3 consists of 16 residues. The germline V gene has CDR1 MGHRA and CDR2 YSYEKL. V lost 0 bases and J lost 4; bases outside the gene matches: 6. CDR3 nucleotide sequence: TGCGCCAGCAGCCAAGACCCGGCGGGGGGGCGAGAGACCCAGTACTTC. Translation: CASSQDPAGGRETQYF.

V usage is TRBV4-3 and J usage is TRBJ1-1; maybe TRBD1 (6 bases). The germline gives CDR1 LGHNA, CDR2 YSLEER. V was trimmed by 2 bases and J by 4 bases, leaving 17 bases between them. The CDR3 has 16 amino acids. CDR3 in DNA: TGCGCCAGCAGCCAAAACTTCGGACAGTTGTTCACTGAAGCTTTCTTT. Translation: CASSQNFGQLFTEAFF.

This clone showed up just a few times. This rearrangement joins TRBV28 to TRBJ1-2; D is undetermined. Germline values: CDR1 MDHEN, CDR2 SYDVKM. The CDR3 totals 12 residues. Trimming pared 6 bases from V and 7 bases from J, leaving 12 bases between. The CDR3, as DNA: TGTGCCAGCAGGTCCGACAAGCCTGGCTACACCTTC. Amino acids: CASRSDKPGYTF.